This TCR beta chain emerged from a study of CD8 T cells in Susac syndrome. Reverse transcription of roughly 0.45 to 1 ug RNA used random hexamers. TCRdb re-derived calls from the immunoSEQ multiplex PCR reads in MiXCR, one entry per CDR3 protein. The sample holds roughly 180,000 distinct CDR3 sequences, roughly 94% seen once. The CDR3 is made up of 13 amino acids. Germline CDR1 is LGHDT and CDR2 is YNNKEL (reference sequence). Trimming removed 1 base from V and 6 bases from J, with 7 bases in between. Source material: CD4+ T cells from PBMCs. The gene calls are TRBV3-1 and TRBJ2-1; D remains ambiguous. The source is a human donor with Susac syndrome. The CDR3 DNA reads as TGTGCCAGCAGCCAAGGGACCATCAATGAGCAGTTCTTC. Protein sequence: CASSQGTINEQFF.